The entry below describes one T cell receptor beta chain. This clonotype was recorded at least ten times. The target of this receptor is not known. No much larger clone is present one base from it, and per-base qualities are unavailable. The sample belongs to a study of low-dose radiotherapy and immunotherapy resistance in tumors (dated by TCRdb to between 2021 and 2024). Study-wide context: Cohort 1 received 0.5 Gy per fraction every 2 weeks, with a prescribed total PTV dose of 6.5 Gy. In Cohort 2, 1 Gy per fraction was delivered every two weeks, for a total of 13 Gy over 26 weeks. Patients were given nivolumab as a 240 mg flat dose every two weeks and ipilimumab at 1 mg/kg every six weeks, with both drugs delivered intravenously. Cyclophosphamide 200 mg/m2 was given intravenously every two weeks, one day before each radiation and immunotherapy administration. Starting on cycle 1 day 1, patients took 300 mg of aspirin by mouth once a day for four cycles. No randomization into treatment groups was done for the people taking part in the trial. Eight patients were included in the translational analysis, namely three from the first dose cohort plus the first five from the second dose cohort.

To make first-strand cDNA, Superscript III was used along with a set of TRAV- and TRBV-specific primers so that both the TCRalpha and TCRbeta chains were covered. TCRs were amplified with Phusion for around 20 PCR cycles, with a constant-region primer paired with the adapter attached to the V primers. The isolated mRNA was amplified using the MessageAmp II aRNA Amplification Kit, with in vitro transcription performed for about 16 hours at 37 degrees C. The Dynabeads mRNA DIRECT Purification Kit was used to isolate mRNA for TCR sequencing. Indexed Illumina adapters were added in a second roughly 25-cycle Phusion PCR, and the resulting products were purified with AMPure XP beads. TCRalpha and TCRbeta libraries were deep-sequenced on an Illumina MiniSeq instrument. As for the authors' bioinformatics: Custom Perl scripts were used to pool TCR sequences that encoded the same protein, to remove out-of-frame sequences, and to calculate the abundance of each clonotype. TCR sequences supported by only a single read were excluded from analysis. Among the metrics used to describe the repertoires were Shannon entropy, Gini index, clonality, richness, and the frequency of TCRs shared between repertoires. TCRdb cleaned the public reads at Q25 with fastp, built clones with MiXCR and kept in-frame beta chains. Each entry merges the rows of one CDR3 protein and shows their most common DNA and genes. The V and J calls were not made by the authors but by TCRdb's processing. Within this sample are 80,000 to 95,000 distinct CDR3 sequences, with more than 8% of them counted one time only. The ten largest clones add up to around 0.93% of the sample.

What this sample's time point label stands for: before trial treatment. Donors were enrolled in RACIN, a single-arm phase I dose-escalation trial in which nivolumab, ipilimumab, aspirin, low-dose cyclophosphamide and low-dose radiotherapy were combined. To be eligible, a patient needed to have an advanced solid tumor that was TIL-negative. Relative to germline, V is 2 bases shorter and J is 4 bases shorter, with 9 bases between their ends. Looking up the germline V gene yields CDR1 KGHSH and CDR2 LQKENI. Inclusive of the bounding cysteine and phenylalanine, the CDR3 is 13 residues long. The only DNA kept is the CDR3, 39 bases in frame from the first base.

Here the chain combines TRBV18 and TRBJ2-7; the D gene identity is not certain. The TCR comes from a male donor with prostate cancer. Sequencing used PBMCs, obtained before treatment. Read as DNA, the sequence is TGTGCCAGCTCACCAGCGGAACAGTACGAGCAGTACTTC. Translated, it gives CASSPAEQYEQYF.